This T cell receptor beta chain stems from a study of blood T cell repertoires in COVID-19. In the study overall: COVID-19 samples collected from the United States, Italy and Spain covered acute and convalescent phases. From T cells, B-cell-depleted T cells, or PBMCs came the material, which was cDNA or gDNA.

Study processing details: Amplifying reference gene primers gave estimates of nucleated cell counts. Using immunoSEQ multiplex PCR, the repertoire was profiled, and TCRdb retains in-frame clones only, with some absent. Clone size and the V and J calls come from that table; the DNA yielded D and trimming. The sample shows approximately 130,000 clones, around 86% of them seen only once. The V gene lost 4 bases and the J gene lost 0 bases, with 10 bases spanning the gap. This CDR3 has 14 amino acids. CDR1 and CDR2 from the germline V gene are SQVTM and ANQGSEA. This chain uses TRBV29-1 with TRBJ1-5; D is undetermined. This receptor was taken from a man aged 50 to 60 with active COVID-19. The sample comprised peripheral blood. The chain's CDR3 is CSVGIGSSNQPQHF. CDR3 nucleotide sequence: TGCAGCGTTGGGATCGGGAGTAGCAATCAGCCCCAGCATTTT.